The 2 T cell receptor beta chains in this list originate from one sample, sequenced in a study of liver allograft versus peripheral blood T cells. Study-wide context: Blood and transplanted-liver T cell receptor repertoires from recipients were compared.

MiXCR, run by TCRdb on the reads, gives a single entry per CDR3 protein. The repertoire includes approximately 9,800 distinct CDR3 sequences, approximately 20% of them detected once, and roughly 5% sits in the top ten. Every receptor here comes from a human patient who had a liver transplant. Some T cells may be transferred from the graft donor.

The gene calls are TRBV28 and TRBJ1-5; D might be TRBD1 (5 bases). This CDR3 has 18 residues. The V end was cut by 6 bases, the J end by 6 bases, with 27 bases between. Germline CDR1 is MDHEN and CDR2 is SYDVKM. In DNA form, the CDR3 reads TGTGCCAGCAGGATGGTCGGGGGGGTTGGAATAGATCGTCAGCCCCAGCATTTT. Its protein product is CASRMVGGVGIDRQPQHF.

By share, this clonotype counts as medium-sized (0.01 to 0.1%). The genes are TRBV27 and TRBJ2-2; D unclear. Germline V gene data show CDR1 as MNHEY and CDR2 as SMNVEV (reference sequence). Trimming removed 5 bases at V and 2 bases at J, with 3 bases between. This CDR3 has 12 residues. The CDR3 reads CASSLNTGELFF. The CDR3 DNA reads TGTGCCAGCAGTCTTAACACCGGGGAGCTGTTTTTT.